The clone carrying this TCR beta chain was seen repeatedly, ten times or more. CDR3 length: 14 residues. The germline V gene encodes CDR1 KGHSH and CDR2 LQKENI. Trimming took 6 bases from V and 1 from J; bases not matched to a gene: 4. This entry belongs to a study of T cells in Graves' hyperthyroidism and ophthalmopathy. Researchers amplified the TCR beta CDR3 regions from RNA transcripts. Carried out on the TCR CDR3, a first-round RT-PCR used the HTBI primer set. TCRdb itself ran the multiplex PCR reads through MiXCR, one entry per CDR3 protein. The data contain over 400,000 distinct CDR3 sequences, roughly 14% of them singletons.

The TCR originated in a man aged 18 to 29 with Graves' ophthalmopathy. Sequencing was performed on blood. The V call is TRBV18, the J call TRBJ2-5; 8 nucleotides align to TRBD2. The CDR3 sequence: CASSQAGAQETQYF. The CDR3 DNA reads TGTGCCAGCTCTCAAGCGGGGGCCCAAGAGACCCAGTACTTC.